Reported below is one T cell receptor beta chain. Profiled with immunoSEQ multiplex PCR; TCRdb holds only in-frame clones, not every one. The table lists approximately 110,000 clones, 89% of them singletons, with 44% in the top ten. The record originates from a study of T cell responses to AZD1222 COVID-19 vaccine. The CDR3 covers 13 residues. The V gene lost 4 bases and the J gene lost 3 bases, with 10 bases spanning the gap. Germline assignment: CDR1 LGHNA and CDR2 YSLEER. The chain has TRBV4-3 and TRBJ2-7; D gene unclear. The receptor comes from an adult who received the AZD1222 COVID-19 vaccine. The sample in question was peripheral blood, obtained 28 days after the second AZD1222 dose. This CDR3 reads CASSPGDGYEQYF. CDR3 coding DNA: TGCGCCAGCAGCCCAGGCGACGGCTACGAGCAGTACTTC.